The present TCR beta chain was sequenced within a study of blood T cell repertoires in COVID-19 (dated by TCRdb to the early 2020s). The study in broad terms: Samples covering the acute and convalescent phases of COVID-19 were provided by collaborators in the United States, Italy and Spain. Where HLA class I and class II types were available, the types were taken from metadata supplied by the sample provider, not from assay-based typing. Samples came from the ongoing ImmuneRACE study (first 160 participants) plus 1,254 subjects from 6 global collaborators. Deeply sampled blood TCRbeta repertoires from subjects exposed to, actively infected with, or recovered from COVID-19 were included in the dataset. The prospective study material was composed of cDNA or gDNA derived from T cells, B-cell-depleted T cells, or PBMCs. The repertoires were made available in a free public database intended to serve as a resource for research on the immune response to SARS-CoV-2. Nearly every sample came with metadata listing a de-identified subject ID, COVID-19 status, age in years and sex. Study-level results and caveats: How much clinical and demographic metadata was included differed by source and by participant, and the metadata was provided uncurated.

Points on this clone: Its antigen is currently not known. The record has no base qualities; no much larger clone is one base away.

Whole blood was collected in K2EDTA tubes by collaborating institutions according to the institutions' own protocols. For TCRbeta analysis, collaborators shipped samples as frozen whole blood, isolated PBMCs, or DNA extracted from either of those sample types. The immunoSEQ Assay, a bias-controlled multiplex PCR, was used to amplify TCRbeta CDR3 regions from genomic DNA. Regarding the original processing steps: The number of nucleated cells in each sample was estimated from the amplification of reference gene primers within the assay. To quantify the absolute abundance of each unique TCRbeta CDR3 rearrangement, sequence reads were collapsed and filtered. For each sample, productive Simpson clonality was calculated by taking the square root of Simpson's diversity index across productive rearrangements. TCRdb retrieved this table from immuneACCESS and kept in-frame rearrangements only. Not all clones are present; in checked studies, unresolved V genes account for under half, and no reason is known for the remainder. V, J and clone size were drawn from that table, and D and trimming were deduced from the DNA. Recorded for this sample are tens of thousands of clones; around 79% of them occurred a single time. Jointly, the top ten make up around 5% of the sample.

Sequencing was performed on peripheral blood. The TCR sequence derives from a human donor in a cohort sampled during active COVID-19.

The DNA sequence reads TGTGCCAGCAGTTACCACCTGAAAAAACAGGGATTCTATGGCTACACCTTC. Its translation reads: CASSYHLKKQGFYGYTF. The chain joins TRBV6-2 or TRBV6-3 to TRBJ1-2, and TRBD1 may be the D gene, going by 6 matching bases. Based on the germline V gene, the CDR1 and CDR2 sequences are MNHEY and SVGEGT. The CDR3 measures 17 amino acids from cysteine to phenylalanine. Kept here is only the CDR3 DNA, which spans 51 bases and is read in frame from base 1. Deletion took 2 bases off V and 4 bases off J, with a span of 20 bases between the germline ends.